A single sample gave rise to the 6 T cell receptor beta chains below, sequenced in a study of memory CD4+ T cells and cytomegalovirus serostatus. Method: immunoSEQ multiplex PCR; TCRdb's copy keeps in-frame clones and lacks some. The data show tens of thousands of clones, around four fifths seen once. Single viable CD3+CD4+CD8-CD45RO+ cells were sorted as the memory CD4+ T cells. The sample taken for sequencing was memory CD4+ T cells from blood. These receptors were taken from an adult in good health and CMV-seronegative. Some clones in this sample may be carry-over from other donors' samples.

This sequence joins TRBV5-6 and TRBJ2-5, with D unresolved. V was pared by 0 bases and J by 0 bases, with 6 bases between. The germline V gene has CDR1 SGHDT and CDR2 YYEEEE. The CDR3 has 14 residues. The CDR3 here is CASSLVTDQETQYF. The DNA of the CDR3 is TGTGCCAGCAGCTTGGTTACAGACCAAGAGACCCAGTACTTC. Full variable domain (remainder filled in from reference TRBV5-6 and TRBJ2-5): DAGVTQSPTHLIKTRGQQVTLRCSPKSGHDTVSWYQQALGQGPQFIFQYYEEEERQRGNFPDRFSGHQFPNYSSELNVNALLLGDSALYLCASSLVTDQETQYFGPGTRLLVL.

The chain employs TRBV7-8 and TRBJ2-7, with TRBD1 identical over 8 bases. CDR1 is SGHVS and CDR2 is FQNEAQ in the germline V gene. This CDR3 is 13 amino acids long. The V and J ends lost 7 bases and 1 base, in that order; junction bases with no gene match: 3. DNA for the CDR3: TGTGCCAGCATGACAGGGGCTTCCTACGAGCAGTACTTC. Translated, it gives CASMTGASYEQYF.

This chain joins TRBV11-3 and TRBJ2-7; 9 nucleotides align to TRBD2. The CDR3 has 14 residues. CDR1 and CDR2 (germline): SGHNT, YENEEA. V shed 1 base, J shed 4 bases, and the junction held 2 bases outside the gene matches. The chain's CDR3 is CASSLGSGGYEQYF. CDR3 bases: TGTGCCAGCAGCTTAGGTAGCGGGGGTTACGAGCAGTACTTC.

The V gene is TRBV7-2, the J gene TRBJ2-5; 8 bases line up with TRBD1. CDR1 is SGHTA, CDR2 FQGNSA, per germline. V was pared by 5 bases and J by 5 bases, with 10 bases of the junction left unmatched. The length of the CDR3 is 15 residues. The CDR3 protein is CASSVQSQGVETQYF. Written as DNA, the CDR3 is TGTGCCAGCAGCGTACAATCACAGGGGGTCGAGACCCAGTACTTC.

J is TRBJ1-1 and V is TRBV7-8; 10 nucleotides align to TRBD1. Germline trimming cut 0 bases from V and 1 base from J; bases unmatched to any gene: 2. This CDR3 region has 16 residues. CDR1 is SGHVS, CDR2 FQNEAQ, per germline. CDR3 sequence reads: CASSLADRGTNTEAFF. The CDR3 region has the DNA TGTGCCAGCAGCTTAGCGGACAGGGGGACGAACACTGAAGCTTTCTTT.

The chain carries TRBV18 and TRBJ2-5; no clear D. Germline V gene lookup returns CDR1 KGHSH and CDR2 LQKENI. V was cut by 2 bases and J by 3 bases, with 10 bases left in between. The CDR3 runs 14 residues. The CDR3: CASSPNTLKETQYF. Written as DNA, the CDR3 is TGTGCCAGCTCACCAAACACGCTGAAAGAGACCCAGTACTTC.